The 14 T cell receptor beta chains presented below share a single source sample, sequenced in a study of shared clonotypes between healthy human individuals. Repertoires were generated with immunoSEQ multiplex PCR, while TCRdb's copy carries only in-frame clones and drops some. The sample carries 650,000 to 700,000 clones, 90% recorded once. The material sequenced was memory CD8+ T cells from PBMCs. This sample's subset: CD45RO+ cells pooled with CCR7-negative TemRA cells. The origin of the receptors is a man aged 18 to 29 in good health. Some clones in this sample may be carry-over from other donors' samples.

This clone was detected a few times. V is TRBV2 and J is TRBJ1-5; the D is unclear. Trimming took 0 bases from V and 5 from J, leaving 8 bases between them. Per the germline V gene, CDR1 is SNHLY and CDR2 is FYNNEI. The CDR3 is made up of 14 amino acids. CDR3 protein: CASSEAGRYQPQHF. As DNA, the CDR3 is TGTGCCAGCAGTGAAGCGGGGAGATATCAGCCCCAGCATTTT.

This chain connects TRBV28 to TRBJ2-7; tentatively, D is TRBD2 (5 bases). With 4 bases removed from V and 0 bases from J, the gap between germline ends came to 13 bases. This CDR3 comprises 15 residues. CDR1 and CDR2 (germline): MDHEN, SYDVKM. The CDR3 loop reads CASSSISGISYEQYF. In DNA, the CDR3 is TGTGCCAGCAGTTCCATCTCGGGAATCTCCTACGAGCAGTACTTC. Full variable domain (missing parts from reference TRBV28 and TRBJ2-7): DVKVTQSSRYLVKRTGEKVFLECVQDMDHENMFWYRQDPGLGLRLIYFSYDVKMKEKGDIPEGYSVSREKKERFSLILESASTNQTSMYLCASSSISGISYEQYFGPGTRLTVT.

This sequence joins TRBV7-9 and TRBJ1-4; no clear D gene. This CDR3 is 14 amino acids long. Germline CDR1 and CDR2: SEHNR and FQNEAQ (reference sequence). Trimming left V 1 base short and J 5 bases short, with 8 bases between. CDR3 coding DNA: TGTGCCAGCAGCTTAGGGGTGGTGAATGAAAAACTGTTTTTT. Translating gives CASSLGVVNEKLFF.

V and J are TRBV9 and TRBJ2-7; 8 nucleotides align to TRBD1. This CDR3 has 14 residues. J was trimmed by 6 bases and V by 4 bases; bases with no gene match: 9. Germline CDR1 reads SGDLS; CDR2 reads YYNGEE. CDR3 in DNA: TGTGCCAGCAGCTCGACAGGGGCAAGCTCCGAGCAGTACTTC. Protein sequence: CASSSTGASSEQYF.

This clone has just a few counts. This chain joins TRBV9 and TRBJ1-1; TRBD1 agrees at 7 bases. CDR3 length: 15 amino acids. The germline gives CDR1 SGDLS, CDR2 YYNGEE. V lost 2 bases and J lost 2; bases outside the gene matches: 6. The CDR3 here is CASSVSGTENTEAFF. The CDR3 DNA reads TGTGCCAGCAGCGTGTCCGGGACAGAAAACACTGAAGCTTTCTTT.

The chain is built from TRBV11-2 and TRBJ2-7; 11 bases line up with TRBD2. The CDR3 loop spans 15 amino acids. Per germline, CDR1 SGHAT and CDR2 FQNNGV. V trimming: 5 bases; J trimming: 2 bases; junction bases outside the gene matches: 5. CDR3 sequence: CASSPGLAGTYEQYF. In DNA form, the CDR3 reads TGTGCCAGCAGCCCAGGACTAGCGGGTACCTACGAGCAGTACTTC.

The J gene is TRBJ2-1, the V gene TRBV4-1; perhaps TRBD1 as D (7 bases). V lost 1 base to trimming and J lost 7 bases, with 17 bases between them. The CDR3 sequence is 16 residues long. From germline, CDR1 is MGHRA and CDR2 YSYEKL. The CDR3 DNA sequence: TGCGCCAGCAGCCAAGTAGGGACCCCAGGGGGGAATGAGCAGTTCTTC. It is translated as CASSQVGTPGGNEQFF.

The V and J genes are TRBV23-1 and TRBJ1-3; 8 bases agree with TRBD1. TRBV23-1 falls under the ORF class, with uncertain function. This CDR3 is built from 16 residues. Germline trimming cut 3 bases from V and 9 bases from J; bases unmatched to any gene: 13. This CDR3 is CASSHKQGEPGGTIYF. The CDR3 DNA reads as TGCGCCAGCAGTCACAAACAGGGGGAACCTGGAGGCACCATATATTTT.

This sequence joins TRBV29-1 and TRBJ2-7, with 12 bases identical to TRBD2. The CDR3 extends over 15 amino acids. After removal of 3 bases from V and 1 base from J, the junction contained 4 bases not matched to a gene. CDR1 and CDR2 (germline): SQVTM, ANQGSEA. DNA of the CDR3: TGCAGCGTTGAGGGAGGACTAGCGGGATCCTACGAGCAGTACTTC. It is translated as CSVEGGLAGSYEQYF.

The V gene is TRBV7-8, the J gene TRBJ2-6; no definite D call. V lost 0 bases, J lost 0 bases, and 12 bases lay in between. Germline V gene data show CDR1 as SGHVS and CDR2 as FQNEAQ. The CDR3 runs to 18 residues. The CDR3 nucleotides are TGTGCCAGCAGCTTAGCGCCCGGCAGGATCTCTGGGGCCAACGTCCTGACTTTC. The encoded protein is CASSLAPGRISGANVLTF.

The V call is TRBV18, the J call TRBJ2-3, with D possibly TRBD2 on 6 matching bases. Germline assignment: CDR1 KGHSH and CDR2 LQKENI. V lost 0 bases and J 2 bases, leaving 12 bases between the germline ends. The CDR3 spans 16 residues. For the CDR3, the DNA is TGTGCCAGCTCACCACCGACGGGGGAGGACACAGATACGCAGTATTTT. It specifies CASSPPTGEDTDTQYF.

V usage is TRBV28 and J usage is TRBJ2-4; 8 bases are a match to TRBD1. Germline loops: CDR1 MDHEN, CDR2 SYDVKM. J lost 4 bases, V lost 5 bases, and 7 bases had no gene match. The CDR3 covers 15 residues. CDR3 bases: TGTGCCAGCAGTACCGCCAGGGGGCAGAAAAACATTCAGTACTTC. Protein product: CASSTARGQKNIQYF.

This chain joins TRBV29-1 and TRBJ2-1, with 11 positions matching TRBD2. Looked up from germline, CDR1 is SQVTM and CDR2 is ANQGSEA. The V and J ends lost 2 bases and 8 bases, in that order; junction bases with no gene match: 5. This CDR3 is built from 14 residues. The CDR3 reads CSVETSGSLDEQFF. CDR3 DNA: TGCAGCGTTGAAACTAGCGGGAGTCTCGATGAGCAGTTCTTC.

V gene TRBV7-9 combines with J gene TRBJ2-1; possible D gene TRBD2, 6 bases. Germline loops: CDR1 SEHNR, CDR2 FQNEAQ (reference sequence). V was pared by 1 base and J by 3 bases, with 13 bases between. There are 16 residues in the CDR3. CDR3 sequence: CASSLDVGGVYNEQFF. CDR3 nucleotide sequence: TGTGCCAGCAGCTTAGACGTGGGAGGCGTCTACAATGAGCAGTTCTTC.